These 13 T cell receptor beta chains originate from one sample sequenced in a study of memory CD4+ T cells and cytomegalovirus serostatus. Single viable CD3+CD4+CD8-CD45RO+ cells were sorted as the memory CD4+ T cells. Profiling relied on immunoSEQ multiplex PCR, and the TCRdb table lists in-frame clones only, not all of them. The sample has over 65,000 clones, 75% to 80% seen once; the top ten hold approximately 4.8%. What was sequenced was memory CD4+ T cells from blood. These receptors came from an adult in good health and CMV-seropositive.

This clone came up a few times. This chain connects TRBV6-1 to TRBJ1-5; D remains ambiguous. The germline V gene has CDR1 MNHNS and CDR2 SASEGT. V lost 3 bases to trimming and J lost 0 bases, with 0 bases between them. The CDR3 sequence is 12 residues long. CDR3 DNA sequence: TGTGCCAGCAGTGATAGCAATCAGCCCCAGCATTTT. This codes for CASSDSNQPQHF.

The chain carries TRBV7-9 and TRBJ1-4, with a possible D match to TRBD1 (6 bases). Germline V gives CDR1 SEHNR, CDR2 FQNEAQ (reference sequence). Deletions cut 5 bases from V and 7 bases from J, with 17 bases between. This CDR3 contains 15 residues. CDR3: CASSPGSGAGEKLFF. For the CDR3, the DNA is TGTGCCAGCAGCCCGGGGTCGGGGGCTGGTGAAAAACTGTTTTTT.

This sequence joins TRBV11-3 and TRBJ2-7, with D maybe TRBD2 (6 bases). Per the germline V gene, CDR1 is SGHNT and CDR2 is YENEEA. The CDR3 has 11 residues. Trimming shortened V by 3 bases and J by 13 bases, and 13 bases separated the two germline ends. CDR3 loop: CASSFGGDIYF. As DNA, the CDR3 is TGTGCCAGCAGCTTCGGGGGTGACATCTACTTC.

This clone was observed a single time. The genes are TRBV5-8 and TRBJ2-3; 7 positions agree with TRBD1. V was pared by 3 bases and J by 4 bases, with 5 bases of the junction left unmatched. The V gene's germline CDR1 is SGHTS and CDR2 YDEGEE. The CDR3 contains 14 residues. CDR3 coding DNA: TGTGCCAGCAGCTCTATGGACAGGCCAGATACGCAGTATTTT. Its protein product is CASSSMDRPDTQYF.

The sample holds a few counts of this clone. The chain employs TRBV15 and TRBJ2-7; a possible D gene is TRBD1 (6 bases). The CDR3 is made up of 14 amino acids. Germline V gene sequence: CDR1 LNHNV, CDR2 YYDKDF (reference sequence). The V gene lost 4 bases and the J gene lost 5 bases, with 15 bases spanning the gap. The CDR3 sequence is CATSKAGAENEQYF. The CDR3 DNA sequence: TGTGCCACCAGCAAGGCAGGGGCGGAGAACGAGCAGTACTTC.

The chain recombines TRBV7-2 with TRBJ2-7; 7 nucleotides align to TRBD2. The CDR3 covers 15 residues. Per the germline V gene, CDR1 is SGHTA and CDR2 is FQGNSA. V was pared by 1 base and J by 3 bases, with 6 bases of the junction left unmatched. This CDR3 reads CASSLVRGENYEQYF. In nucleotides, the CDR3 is TGTGCCAGCAGCTTAGTACGGGGGGAAAACTACGAGCAGTACTTC.

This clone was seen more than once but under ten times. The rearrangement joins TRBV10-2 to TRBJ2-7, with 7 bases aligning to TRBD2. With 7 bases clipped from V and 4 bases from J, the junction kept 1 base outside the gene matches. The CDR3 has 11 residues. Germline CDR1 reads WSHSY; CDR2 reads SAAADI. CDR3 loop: CASMGGYEQYF. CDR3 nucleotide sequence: TGCGCCAGCATGGGGGGGTACGAGCAGTACTTC.

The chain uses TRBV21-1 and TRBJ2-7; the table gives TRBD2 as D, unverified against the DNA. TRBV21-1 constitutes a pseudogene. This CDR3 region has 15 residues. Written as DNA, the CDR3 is TGTGCCAGCAGCCAGATTATGGGGGGCTCCTACGAGCAGTACTTC. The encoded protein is CASSQIMGGSYEQYF.

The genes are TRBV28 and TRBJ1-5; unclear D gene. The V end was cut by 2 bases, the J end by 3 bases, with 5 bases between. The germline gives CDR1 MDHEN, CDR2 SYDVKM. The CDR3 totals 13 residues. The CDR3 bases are TGTGCCAGCAGTTTAGAGGCCAATCAGCCCCAGCATTTT. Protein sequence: CASSLEANQPQHF.

The CDR3 bases are TGTGCCATCAGAGAGCAGGTGAACACCGGGGAGCTGTTTTTT. Protein sequence: CAIREQVNTGELFF. The chain uses TRBV10-3 and TRBJ2-2; D ambiguous. The CDR3 totals 14 residues. V was clipped by 6 bases and J by 1 base, with 9 bases between them. The germline V gene has CDR1 ENHRY and CDR2 SYGVKD.

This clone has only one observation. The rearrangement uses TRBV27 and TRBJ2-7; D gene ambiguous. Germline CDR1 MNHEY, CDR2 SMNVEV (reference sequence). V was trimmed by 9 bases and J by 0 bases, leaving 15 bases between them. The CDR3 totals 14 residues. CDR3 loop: CASEPWADSYEQYF. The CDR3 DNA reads TGTGCCAGTGAACCATGGGCGGACTCCTACGAGCAGTACTTC.

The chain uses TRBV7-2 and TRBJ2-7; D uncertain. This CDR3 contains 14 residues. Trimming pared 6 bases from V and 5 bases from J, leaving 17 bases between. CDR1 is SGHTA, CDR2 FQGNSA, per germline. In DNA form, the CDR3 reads TGTGCCAGCAGTACTAATAGGGCTTCCGACGAGCAGTACTTC. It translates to CASSTNRASDEQYF.

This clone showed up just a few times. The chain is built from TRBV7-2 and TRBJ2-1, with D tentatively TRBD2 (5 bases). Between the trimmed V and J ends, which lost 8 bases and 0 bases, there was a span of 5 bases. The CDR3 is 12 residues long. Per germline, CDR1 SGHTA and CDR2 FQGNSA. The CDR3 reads CASGSSYNEQFF. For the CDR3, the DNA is TGTGCCAGCGGGAGCTCCTACAATGAGCAGTTCTTC.